The 7 T cell receptor beta chains listed next were all sequenced from one sample in a study of blood T cell repertoires in COVID-19. The assay was immunoSEQ multiplex PCR, and TCRdb's table has in-frame clones only and misses some. The sample shows around 100,000 clones, 65% to 85% of them seen only once. What was sequenced was peripheral blood. Receptor source: a man aged 45-65 years with acute or convalescent COVID-19.

The chain has TRBV21-1 and TRBJ2-7; the tabulated D call, TRBD2, remains unverified against the DNA. TRBV21-1 is listed as a pseudogene. The length of the CDR3 is 12 residues. The CDR3 bases are TGTGCCATCCCCAGGGAGGCCTACGAGCAGTACGTC. Its translation is CAIPREAYEQYV.

V gene TRBV5-1 combines with J gene TRBJ1-5; TRBD1 aligns across 11 bases. The CDR3 runs 15 residues. V shed 5 bases and J 2 bases; nucleotides not matched to a gene: 3. CDR1 and CDR2 (germline): SGHRS, YFSETQ. The CDR3 region is CASSWGQGGNQPQHF. CDR3 in DNA: TGCGCCAGCAGTTGGGGACAGGGGGGCAATCAGCCCCAGCATTTT. Supplemented by reference TRBV5-1 and TRBJ1-5, the full variable domain reads KAGVTQTPRYLIKTRGQQVTLSCSPISGHRSVSWYQQTPGQGLQFLFEYFSETQRNKGNFPGRFSGRQFSNSRSEMNVSTLELGDSALYLCASSWGQGGNQPQHFGDGTRLSIL.

V and J are TRBV10-3 and TRBJ1-6; 9 bases map to TRBD1. Losses at the gene ends were 6 bases for V and 10 bases for J; bases not matched to a gene: 10. CDR1 and CDR2 (germline): ENHRY, SYGVKD. The CDR3 totals 15 residues. The CDR3: CAISLQGARESPLHF. The CDR3 DNA follows: TGTGCCATCAGCCTACAGGGGGCACGAGAGTCACCCCTCCACTTT.

The chain couples TRBV4-1 to TRBJ1-3, with 9 bases fitting TRBD1. The trim removed 4 bases at V and 1 base at J, leaving 2 bases unmatched. CDR3 length: 15 residues. Germline-derived CDR1 and CDR2 are MGHRA and YSYEKL. CDR3 sequence: CASSPTGGSGNTIYF. The CDR3 DNA reads TGCGCCAGCAGCCCGACAGGGGGATCTGGAAACACCATATATTTT.

This chain uses TRBV9 with TRBJ2-1; 7 bases are shared with TRBD2. CDR3 length equals 15 residues. With 6 bases clipped from V and 6 bases from J, the junction kept 12 bases outside the gene matches. Per the germline V gene, CDR1 is SGDLS and CDR2 is YYNGEE. The CDR3 region is CASTLGGGWGNEQFF. DNA of the CDR3: TGTGCCAGCACCTTGGGCGGGGGATGGGGCAATGAGCAGTTCTTC.

V and J are TRBV20-1 and TRBJ1-2, with D possibly being TRBD1 (6 bases). Trimming took 3 bases from V and 3 from J, leaving 11 bases between them. Germline V gene sequence: CDR1 DFQATT, CDR2 SNEGSKA (reference sequence). This CDR3 has 13 residues. The CDR3 sequence is CSASRGGDYGYTF. The CDR3 nucleotides read TGCAGTGCTAGTAGGGGGGGTGACTATGGCTACACCTTC.

This chain uses TRBV3-1 (or the pseudogene TRBV3-2) with TRBJ1-5; D possibly corresponds to TRBD1 (5 bases). The ends were cut back, 4 bases at V and 9 bases at J, with 19 bases in the middle. Germline assignment: CDR1 LGHDT and CDR2 YNNKEL (reference sequence). The CDR3 consists of 15 residues. The CDR3 protein is CASSPSDRLQGPQHF. In DNA, the CDR3 is TGTGCCAGCAGCCCATCGGACCGCCTGCAGGGGCCCCAGCATTTT.